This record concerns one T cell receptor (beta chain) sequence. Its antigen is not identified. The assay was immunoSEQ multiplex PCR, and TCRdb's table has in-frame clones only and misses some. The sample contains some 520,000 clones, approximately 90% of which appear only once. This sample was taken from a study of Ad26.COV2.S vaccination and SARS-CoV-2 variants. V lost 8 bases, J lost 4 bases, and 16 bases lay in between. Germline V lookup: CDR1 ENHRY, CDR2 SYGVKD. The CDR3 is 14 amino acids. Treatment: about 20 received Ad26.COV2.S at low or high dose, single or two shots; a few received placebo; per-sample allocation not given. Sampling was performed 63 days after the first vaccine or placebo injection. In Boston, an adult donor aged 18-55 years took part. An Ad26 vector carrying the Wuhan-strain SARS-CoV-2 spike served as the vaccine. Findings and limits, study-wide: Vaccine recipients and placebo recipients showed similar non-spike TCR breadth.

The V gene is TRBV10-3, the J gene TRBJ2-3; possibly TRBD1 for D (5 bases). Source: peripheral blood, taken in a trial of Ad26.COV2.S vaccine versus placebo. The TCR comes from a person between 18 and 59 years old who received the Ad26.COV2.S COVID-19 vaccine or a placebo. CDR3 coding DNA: TGTGCCATCTCCAGGGATTGGGTTGCAGATACGCAGTATTTT. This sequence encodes CAISRDWVADTQYF.